The rows below give T cell receptor beta chains drawn from one sample of a study of T cell repertoires in cytomegalovirus infection. Using its own MiXCR run on the reads, TCRdb lists one record per CDR3 protein. This sample carries 310,000 or so distinct CDR3 sequences, around 25% of them seen once, and the ten largest clones take approximately 12%. For these receptors, no antigen is known. The specimen was cultured PBMCs, collected from culture after CMV antigen stimulation. Every receptor here comes from a human donor in good health (CMV status not recorded). Some clones in this sample may be carry-over from other donors' samples. The CDR3 runs from the conserved cysteine through the conserved F or W. D genes are given only for firm matches. Not every row has a clone size; where given, it reads once, few, many or a size class.

.,TRBV12-3/TRBV12-4,TRBJ1-5,few,TGTGCCAGCAGCCTCGCCGAAAATCAGCCCCAGCATTTT,CASSLAENQPQHF
.,TRBV10-3,TRBJ2-7,few,TGTGCCATCAGTGACAATAAAGGCTACGAGCAGTACTTC,CAISDNKGYEQYF
TRBD2,TRBV7-6,TRBJ2-5,few,TGTGCCAGCAAGCGGGACTTTCAAGAGACCCAGTACTTC,CASKRDFQETQYF
.,TRBV7-9,TRBJ2-2,few,TGTGCCAGCAGCTTTTTAGGGGACACCGGGGAGCTGTTTTTT,CASSFLGDTGELFF
TRBD2,TRBV6-2/TRBV6-3,TRBJ2-5,.,TGTGCCAGCAGTCGCGGGACTAGCGCGGGAGAGACCCAGTACTTC,CASSRGTSAGETQYF
.,TRBV6-1,TRBJ2-1,few,TGTGCCAGCAGTATCGGTGAGCAGTTCTTC,CASSIGEQFF
.,TRBV12-3/TRBV12-4,TRBJ1-1,.,TGTGCCAGCAGTTCAGGACAGAAGAACACTGAAGCTTTCTTT,CASSSGQKNTEAFF
.,TRBV10-3,TRBJ2-1,few,TGTGCCATCAAAGAGGTGTCCAATGAGCAGTTCTTC,CAIKEVSNEQFF
TRBD2,TRBV20-1,TRBJ2-1,few,TGCAGTGCTATTTTCGGGAGGGCCTTTGGTGAGCAGTTCTTC,CSAIFGRAFGEQFF
TRBD2,TRBV3-1,TRBJ2-1,few,TGTGCCAGCAGCCAAGGAGCGGGAGCCTTTGTCTCCTACAATGAGCAGTTCTTC,CASSQGAGAFVSYNEQFF
.,TRBV14,TRBJ1-2,.,TGTGCCAGCAGCCAAGTAGCGGGGGCTATTAACTATGGCTACACCTTC,CASSQVAGAINYGYTF
.,TRBV19,TRBJ1-2,few,TGTGCCAGTAGTACAGGGGACGGGGCAAACTATGGCTACACCTTC,CASSTGDGANYGYTF
.,TRBV28,TRBJ1-5,.,TGTGCCAGCACCGGAGGGACCAAAAGGGCCCAGCATTTT,CASTGGTKRAQHF
.,TRBV6-1,TRBJ2-6,once,TGTGCCAGCAGTGAATTCTCAACGGGGATCTCTGGGGCCAACGTCCTGACTTTC,CASSEFSTGISGANVLTF
.,TRBV4-1,TRBJ2-5,few,TGCGCCAGCAGCCAAGATCCACCAGAGGGGTACCAAGAGACCCAGTACTTC,CASSQDPPEGYQETQYF
.,TRBV29-1,TRBJ2-7,few,TGCAGCGTTGATGAGGTGGGAAAGTACGAGCAGTACTTC,CSVDEVGKYEQYF
TRBD1,TRBV7-3,TRBJ2-1,.,TGTGCCAGCAGCTCCCGGGACAGGGGGTTCAATGAGCAGTTCTTC,CASSSRDRGFNEQFF
.,TRBV2,TRBJ2-1,.,TGTGCCAGCAGTCGTAGGCCGACGGGGGAGCAGTTCTTC,CASSRRPTGEQFF
TRBD2,TRBV7-2,TRBJ2-5,many,TGTGCCAGCAGCATAATAGCGGGAGCCGGGGAGACCCAGTACTTC,CASSIIAGAGETQYF
TRBD1,TRBV7-2,TRBJ1-6,many,TGTGCCAGCAGTCGACAGGGGAATAATTCACCCCTCCACTTT,CASSRQGNNSPLHF
.,TRBV12-3/TRBV12-4,TRBJ2-1,.,TGTGCCAGCAGTTGCCCGTGGGAAGGGGGGGGTTGCGATGAGCAGTTCTTC,CASSCPWEGGGCDEQFF
TRBD2,TRBV5-1,TRBJ2-7,.,TGCGCCAGCAGCTTGGTTAGCGGGAACTACGAGCAGTACTTC,CASSLVSGNYEQYF
.,TRBV11-2,TRBJ2-3,few,TGTGCCAGCAGCTTAACCATGCCAGATACGCAGTATTTT,CASSLTMPDTQYF